The next 26 T cell receptor beta chains were all read from a single sample in a study of blood T cell repertoires in COVID-19. Only in-frame clones appear in the TCRdb table, and some are missing; sequencing was by immunoSEQ multiplex PCR. Of fewer than 300,000 clones detected, more than 70% appear once; the ten largest clones hold 3.1%. Sequencing was performed on peripheral blood. The receptors originated from a woman between 18 and 29 years old with acute or convalescent COVID-19.

The rearrangement links TRBV15 to TRBJ2-5; 7 nucleotides agree with TRBD2. Unmatched junction bases numbered 11, after V lost 6 bases and J lost 1 base. Per the germline V gene, CDR1 is LNHNV and CDR2 is YYDKDF (reference sequence). This CDR3 is 16 amino acids long. CDR3 amino acids: CATRDSGGAPQETQYF. The CDR3 bases are TGTGCCACCAGGGATTCGGGGGGAGCGCCCCAAGAGACCCAGTACTTC. Drawing the rest from reference TRBV15 and TRBJ2-5, the complete variable domain is DAMVIQNPRYQVTQFGKPVTLSCSQTLNHNVMYWYQQKSSQAPKLLFHYYDKDFNNEADTPDNFQSRRPNTSFCFLDIRSPGLGDTAMYLCATRDSGGAPQETQYFGPGTRLLVL.

This chain links TRBV30 with TRBJ1-6, with 7 bases identical to TRBD1. CDR1 is GTSNPN and CDR2 is SVGIG in the germline V gene (reference sequence). With 2 bases clipped from V and 5 bases from J, the junction kept 6 bases outside the gene matches. The CDR3 sequence is 15 residues long. CDR3: CAWSWDRADNSPLHF. The CDR3, as DNA: TGTGCCTGGAGTTGGGACAGAGCCGATAATTCACCCCTCCACTTT.

The chain carries TRBV5-6 and TRBJ2-7, with TRBD2 matching 8 bases. CDR1 and CDR2 (germline): SGHDT, YYEEEE. This CDR3 has 14 amino acids. V shed 3 bases, J shed 3 bases, and the junction held 5 bases outside the gene matches. CDR3 coding DNA: TGTGCCAGCAGCTCGGTGACTAGCGTCTACGAGCAGTACTTC. Protein sequence: CASSSVTSVYEQYF.

This clone was seen just once. The chain carries TRBV4-1 and TRBJ2-7, with TRBD1 matching over 9 bases. The trim removed 0 bases at V and 4 bases at J, leaving 1 base unmatched. The germline V gene has CDR1 MGHRA and CDR2 YSYEKL. The CDR3 is made up of 14 amino acids. CDR3: CASSQEGTGYEQYF. CDR3 coding DNA: TGCGCCAGCAGCCAAGAGGGGACAGGGTACGAGCAGTACTTC.

The genes are TRBV5-1 and TRBJ2-7, with D perhaps TRBD2 (6 bases). Germline assignment: CDR1 SGHRS and CDR2 YFSETQ. V lost 5 bases and J 0 bases, leaving 12 bases between the germline ends. The CDR3 runs 14 residues. Here the CDR3 reads CASRGGHSSYEQYF. CDR3 DNA: TGCGCCAGCAGGGGAGGACATAGCTCCTACGAGCAGTACTTC. Full variable domain (remainder filled in from reference TRBV5-1 and TRBJ2-7): KAGVTQTPRYLIKTRGQQVTLSCSPISGHRSVSWYQQTPGQGLQFLFEYFSETQRNKGNFPGRFSGRQFSNSRSEMNVSTLELGDSALYLCASRGGHSSYEQYFGPGTRLTVT.

V and J are TRBV27 and TRBJ1-5; a weak D match, TRBD1 (5 bases). V shed 3 bases and J shed 2 bases, with 11 bases lying between them. CDR1 and CDR2 from the germline V gene are MNHEY and SMNVEV (reference sequence). CDR3 length equals 15 residues. The DNA of the CDR3 is TGTGCCAGCAGTTTCCTCCCACAGGGCAATCAGCCCCAGCATTTT. Protein sequence: CASSFLPQGNQPQHF.

The chain has TRBV4-1 and TRBJ2-7; unclear D gene. This CDR3 is built from 14 residues. Trimming pared 3 bases from V and 3 bases from J, leaving 12 bases between. Germline values: CDR1 MGHRA, CDR2 YSYEKL. The CDR3, as DNA: TGCGCCAGCAGCCAGGAGTCACTCCTCTACGAGCAGTACTTC. It yields the protein CASSQESLLYEQYF.

This clone has a handful of counts. The chain uses TRBV3-1 (or the pseudogene TRBV3-2) and TRBJ2-7, with 12 bases fitting TRBD2. V lost 4 bases, J lost 6 bases, and 7 bases stayed unmatched. The germline gives CDR1 LGHDT, CDR2 YNNKEL (reference sequence). The CDR3 runs to 15 residues. Here the CDR3 reads CASSPTSGSTGEQYF. CDR3 in DNA: TGTGCCAGCAGCCCGACTAGCGGGAGTACGGGCGAGCAGTACTTC.

This rearrangement joins TRBV28 to TRBJ2-3; TRBD2 matches at 9 bases. CDR3 length: 14 amino acids. CDR1 is MDHEN and CDR2 is SYDVKM in the germline V gene. Trimming cost V 7 bases and J 2 bases; bases outside gene matches: 4. The CDR3: CASTAGGSTDTQYF. CDR3 bases: TGTGCCAGCACGGCGGGAGGGTCCACAGATACGCAGTATTTT.

CDR3 amino acids: CASSWRGRGLVMETQYF. DNA of the CDR3: TGTGCCAGCAGCTGGCGGGGGAGAGGACTAGTAATGGAGACCCAGTACTTC. This chain joins TRBV7-9 and TRBJ2-5, with 7 bases lining up with TRBD2. Germline loops: CDR1 SEHNR, CDR2 FQNEAQ (reference sequence). The CDR3 sequence is 17 residues long. The V segment lost 4 bases and the J segment 5 bases; nucleotides outside the gene matches: 16. Full variable domain (remainder filled in from reference TRBV7-9 and TRBJ2-5): DTGVSQNPRHKITKRGQNVTFRCDPISEHNRLYWYRQTLGQGPEFLTYFQNEAQLEKSRLLSDRFSAERPKGSFSTLEIQRTEQGDSAMYLCASSWRGRGLVMETQYFGPGTRLLVL.

This clone was picked up a small number of times. This sequence joins TRBV21-1 and TRBJ1-3; no check of the table's D call, TRBD1, against the DNA was made. TRBV21-1 is noted as a pseudogene. CDR3 size: 19 residues. CDR3 loop: CASSNHQTHREVHGNTIYF. The CDR3 bases are TGTGCCAGCAGCAACCACCAAACCCACAGGGAAGTCCATGGAAACACCATATATTTT.

The V and J genes are TRBV24-1 and TRBJ1-1, with TRBD1 identical over 8 bases. The V gene end was trimmed by 6 bases and the J gene end by 1 base; junction bases not matched to a gene: 3. The CDR3 runs to 14 residues. Germline CDR1 reads KGHDR; CDR2 reads SFDVKD. Here the CDR3 DNA reads TGTGCCACCAGTTCCGGGACAGGGAACACTGAAGCTTTCTTT. This encodes CATSSGTGNTEAFF.

The rearrangement uses TRBV7-9 and TRBJ2-1; 7 bases line up with TRBD2. Trimming took 1 base from V and 8 from J; bases not matched to a gene: 17. CDR1 is SEHNR, CDR2 FQNEAQ, per germline (reference sequence). CDR3 size: 18 residues. DNA for the CDR3: TGTGCCAGCAGCTTAGAAATAACTTTCGGCGGGAGCATCCATGAGCAGTTCTTC. It specifies CASSLEITFGGSIHEQFF.

The CDR3 is CASSSEQFYGYTF. In DNA, the CDR3 is TGCGCCAGCAGCTCGGAGCAATTCTATGGCTACACCTTC. The V and J genes are TRBV5-1 and TRBJ1-2; D is ambiguous. Per the germline V gene, CDR1 is SGHRS and CDR2 is YFSETQ. This CDR3 has 13 residues. The germline V and J ends were trimmed by 3 bases and 4 bases, with 10 bases remaining between them.

The chain has TRBV11-2 and TRBJ2-7; D gene unclear. V lost 5 bases and J 1 base, leaving 15 bases between the germline ends. Germline CDR1 SGHAT, CDR2 FQNNGV. This CDR3 is 15 amino acids long. CDR3 in amino acids: CASSKVARYSYEQYF. CDR3 nucleotide sequence: TGTGCCAGCAGCAAGGTAGCCCGCTATTCCTACGAGCAGTACTTC.

The rearrangement links TRBV18 to TRBJ1-1, with D perhaps TRBD1 (6 bases). The ends were cut back, 3 bases at V and 1 base at J, with 9 bases in the middle. The germline CDR1 and CDR2 sequences are KGHSH and LQKENI. The CDR3 is made up of 14 amino acids. Here the CDR3 reads CASSPTQGNTEAFF. The DNA for the CDR3 is TGTGCCAGCTCACCGACACAGGGGAACACTGAAGCTTTCTTT. The whole variable domain, remainder taken from reference TRBV18 and TRBJ1-1, is NAGVMQNPRHLVRRRGQEARLRCSPMKGHSHVYWYRQLPEEGLKFMVYLQKENIIDESGMPKERFSAEFPKEGPSILRIQQVVRGDSAAYFCASSPTQGNTEAFFGQGTRLTVV.

The chain combines TRBV3-1 (or the pseudogene TRBV3-2) with TRBJ2-5; 11 bases are a match to TRBD2. This CDR3 region has 16 residues. Germline V gene sequence: CDR1 LGHDT, CDR2 YNNKEL (reference sequence). Unmatched junction bases numbered 9, after V lost 2 bases and J lost 7 bases. The CDR3 DNA follows: TGTGCCAGCAGCCAAATGGGACTAGCGGTGATCGGGACCCAGTACTTC. Its protein product is CASSQMGLAVIGTQYF.

The chain carries TRBV12-3 or TRBV12-4 and TRBJ2-7, with 7 bases that match TRBD1. CDR3 size: 12 residues. After removal of 6 bases from V and 7 bases from J, the junction contained 6 bases not matched to a gene. This CDR3 is CASSPQGNEQYF. Here the CDR3 DNA reads TGTGCCAGCAGCCCACAGGGGAATGAGCAGTACTTC.

V gene TRBV19 combines with J gene TRBJ2-1; 10 nucleotides align to TRBD2. The CDR3 has 18 residues. The V and J ends lost 9 bases and 7 bases, in that order; junction bases with no gene match: 21. Germline values: CDR1 LNHDA, CDR2 SQIVND (reference sequence). The CDR3 sequence: CASEVAGGTRRGGNEQFF. The CDR3 DNA reads as TGTGCCAGCGAGGTAGCGGGAGGAACCCGACGAGGGGGGAATGAGCAGTTCTTC. The full variable domain, completed using reference TRBV19 and TRBJ2-1, is DGGITQSPKYLFRKEGQNVTLSCEQNLNHDAMYWYRQDPGQGLRLIYYSQIVNDFQKGDIAEGYSVSREKKESFPLTVTSAQKNPTAFYLCASEVAGGTRRGGNEQFFGPGTRLTVL.

The chain has TRBV19 and TRBJ1-6, with 10 bases identical to TRBD1. This CDR3 comprises 15 residues. V trimming: 6 bases; J trimming: 6 bases; junction bases outside the gene matches: 5. Germline V lookup: CDR1 LNHDA, CDR2 SQIVND (reference sequence). The CDR3 spells CASRTTGGANSPLHF. CDR3 coding DNA: TGTGCCAGTAGAACGACAGGGGGCGCTAATTCACCCCTCCACTTT.

The rearrangement uses TRBV6-5 and TRBJ2-3; TRBD2 matches 9 bases. Germline V gives CDR1 MNHEY, CDR2 SVGAGI. With 2 bases clipped from V and 7 bases from J, the junction kept 7 bases outside the gene matches. This CDR3 comprises 15 residues. The CDR3 nucleotides read TGTGCCAGCAGTTACGCGTTAGCGGGAGAAAATACGCAGTATTTT. Protein product: CASSYALAGENTQYF.

The chain links TRBV12-3 or TRBV12-4 to TRBJ1-5, with a possible D match to TRBD1 (5 bases). V shed 2 bases and J shed 13 bases, with 15 bases lying between them. CDR3 length equals 13 residues. Written as DNA, the CDR3 is TGTGCCAGCAGTTTACTTGGAAAGGGGTCACAGCATTTT. Translated, it gives CASSLLGKGSQHF.

The J gene is TRBJ1-2, the V gene TRBV25-1; TRBD1 is a possible D gene (6 bases). Trimming removed 5 bases at V and 1 base at J, with 14 bases between. There are 15 residues in the CDR3. The germline V gene has CDR1 MGHDK and CDR2 SYGVNS. CDR3 amino acids: CASSTTRQDNYGYTF. Written as DNA, the CDR3 is TGTGCCAGCAGTACTACTAGACAGGATAACTATGGCTACACCTTC.

The V gene is TRBV12-3 or TRBV12-4, the J gene TRBJ2-1, with 8 bases fitting TRBD1. The CDR3 is 12 residues long. The J segment lost 15 bases and the V segment lost 4 bases, leaving 8 bases of the junction unmatched. The CDR3 region has the DNA TGTGCCAGCAGTTCCGACAGGGGCGAGGGGTTCTTC. Protein product: CASSSDRGEGFF.

V and J are TRBV5-1 and TRBJ2-7; D possibly corresponds to TRBD2 (6 bases). There are 15 residues in the CDR3. Trimming shortened V by 1 base and J by 3 bases, and 14 bases separated the two germline ends. CDR1 and CDR2 (germline): SGHRS, YFSETQ. The CDR3 here is CASSLSWGSGYEQYF. CDR3 sequence (DNA): TGCGCCAGCAGCTTGAGTTGGGGTAGCGGCTACGAGCAGTACTTC.

This chain links TRBV29-1 with TRBJ2-1, with D perhaps matching TRBD2 (6 bases). The germline V and J ends were trimmed by 2 bases and 10 bases, with 12 bases remaining between them. CDR3 length: 12 amino acids. Per the germline V gene, CDR1 is SQVTM and CDR2 is ANQGSEA. The CDR3 coding sequence is TGCAGCGTTGAACCCGGGAGTCCCGAGCAGTTCTTC. This gives the protein CSVEPGSPEQFF.